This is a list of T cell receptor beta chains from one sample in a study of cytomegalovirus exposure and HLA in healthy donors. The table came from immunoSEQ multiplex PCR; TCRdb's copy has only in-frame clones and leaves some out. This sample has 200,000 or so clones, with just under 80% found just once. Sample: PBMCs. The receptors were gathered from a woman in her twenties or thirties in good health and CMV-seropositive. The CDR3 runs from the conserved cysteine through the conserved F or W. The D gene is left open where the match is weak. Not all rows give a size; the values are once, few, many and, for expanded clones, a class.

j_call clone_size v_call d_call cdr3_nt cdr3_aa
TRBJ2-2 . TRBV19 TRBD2 TGTGCCAGTAGTATAGGTCTAGGCGGGGGGGCGAGTGACACCGGGGAGCTGTTTTTT CASSIGLGGGASDTGELFF
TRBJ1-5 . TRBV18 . TGTGCCAGCTCACCGGTGACGGGTCAGCCCCAGCATTTT CASSPVTGQPQHF
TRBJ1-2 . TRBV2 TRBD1 TGTGCCAGCAGTCCACCGACAGGGGTGATGGATGGCTACACCTTC CASSPPTGVMDGYTF
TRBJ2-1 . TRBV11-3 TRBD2 TGTGCCAGCAGCTTGACTAGCGGGGGGGCGGGCTACAATGAGCAGTTCTTC CASSLTSGGAGYNEQFF
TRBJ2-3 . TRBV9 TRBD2 TGTGCCAGCAGCGTAGCTGGGACTAGCGGGGGAGATACGCAGTATTTT CASSVAGTSGGDTQYF
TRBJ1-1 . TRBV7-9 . TGTGCCAGCAGCTTTCAGGGGAAGGGCGAAGCTTTCTTT CASSFQGKGEAFF
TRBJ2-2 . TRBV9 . TGTGCCAGCAGCGAAGGAGCAGCACGTTGGGCCGGGGAGCTGTTTTTT CASSEGAARWAGELFF
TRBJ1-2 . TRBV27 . TGTGCCAGCAGTTCCCTGGGAGGTTCTAACTATGGCTACACCTTC CASSSLGGSNYGYTF
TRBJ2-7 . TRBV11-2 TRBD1 TGTGCCAGCAGCTCCTCGGGACAGGGCGCCTACGAGCAGTACTTC CASSSSGQGAYEQYF
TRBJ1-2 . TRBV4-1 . TGCGCCAGCAGCCCAGACAGGTCTAAACTTTACACCTTC CASSPDRSKLYTF
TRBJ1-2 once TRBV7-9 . TGTGCCAGCAGCTCTCGACGGGAAGGCTACACCTTC CASSSRREGYTF
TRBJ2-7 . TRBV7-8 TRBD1 TGTGCCAGCAGCCCCCCCACACAGGGGGCGTCCTACGAGCAGTACTTC CASSPPTQGASYEQYF
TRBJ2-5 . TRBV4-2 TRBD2 TGTGCCAGCAGCCAGGGGACTAGCGGGAGTCTGGAGACCCAGTACTTC CASSQGTSGSLETQYF
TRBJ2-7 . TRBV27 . TGTGCCAGCAGTTATGGGGGCGGCGAGCAGTACTTC CASSYGGGEQYF
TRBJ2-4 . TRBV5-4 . TGTGCCAGCAGCGATGGACAATTACTAGCCAAAAACATTCAGTACTTC CASSDGQLLAKNIQYF
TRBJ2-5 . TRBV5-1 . TGCGCCAGCAGCTTCGGGGGAAGCCAAGAGACCCAGTACTTC CASSFGGSQETQYF
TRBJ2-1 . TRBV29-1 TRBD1 TGCAGGTGTCAGTTTGGGTTTGATGGGACAGGCTACAATGAGCAGTTCTTC CRCQFGFDGTGYNEQFF
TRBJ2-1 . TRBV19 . TGTGCCAGTAGTATAACCAGCGGGCTCAACAATGAGCAGTTCTTC CASSITSGLNNEQFF
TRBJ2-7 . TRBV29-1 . TGCAGCGTTGTAGCATACGAGCAGTACTTC CSVVAYEQYF
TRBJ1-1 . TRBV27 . TGTGCCAGCAGTTTTACAGGGAGTGGCACTGAAGCTTTCTTT CASSFTGSGTEAFF
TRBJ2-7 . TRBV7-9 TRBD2 TGTGCCAGCAGGCCCGGGACTAGCATCCACGAGCAGTACTTC CASRPGTSIHEQYF
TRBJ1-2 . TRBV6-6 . TGTGCCAGCAGTTACTCCCAGTCCTATGGCTACACCTTC CASSYSQSYGYTF
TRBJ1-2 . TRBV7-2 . TGTGCCAGCAGCCTCTCTAACTATGGCTACACCTTC CASSLSNYGYTF
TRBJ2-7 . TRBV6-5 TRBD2 TGTGCCAGCAGTCGCAGCGGGAGATCTGGGTACGAGCAGTACTTC CASSRSGRSGYEQYF
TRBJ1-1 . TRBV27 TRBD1 TGTGCCAGCCAACTCTACGGGACAGCCTCTTGGAACACTGAAGCTTTCTTT CASQLYGTASWNTEAFF
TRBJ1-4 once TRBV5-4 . TGTGCCAGCAGCCCAACTCGGAGGAATGAAAAACTGTTTTTT CASSPTRRNEKLFF
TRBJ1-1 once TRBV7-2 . TGTGCCAGCAGCACCGGGAGGGGCACTGAAGCTTTCTTT CASSTGRGTEAFF
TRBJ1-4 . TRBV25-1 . TGTGCCAGCCGCCCAGGATCCCCTAATGAAAAACTGTTTTTT CASRPGSPNEKLFF
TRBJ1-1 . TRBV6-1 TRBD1 TGTGCCAGCAGTGTCGGGACAGGTGCTAACACTGAAGCTTTCTTT CASSVGTGANTEAFF
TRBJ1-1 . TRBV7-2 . TGTGCCAGCAGCTTAATGAACAGGGCGAACACTGAAGCTTTCTTT CASSLMNRANTEAFF
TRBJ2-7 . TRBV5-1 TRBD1 TGCGCCAGCAGAGCCGACTGGGGACAGGCCTCAACCTACGAGCAGTACTTC CASRADWGQASTYEQYF
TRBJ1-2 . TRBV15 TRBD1 TGTGCCACCAGCAGAGGGCGGGACAGGGCCCATGGCTACACCTTC CATSRGRDRAHGYTF
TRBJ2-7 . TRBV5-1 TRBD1 TGCGCCAGCAGCTATCGACAGGGGACGTCGGACGAGCAGTACTTC CASSYRQGTSDEQYF
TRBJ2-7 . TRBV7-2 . TGTGCCAGCAGCCGTGTTAGAAGCACCTACGAGCAGTACTTC CASSRVRSTYEQYF
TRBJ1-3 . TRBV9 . TGTGCCAGCAGCCCGGCCGGAGGCTCTGGAAACACCATATATTTT CASSPAGGSGNTIYF
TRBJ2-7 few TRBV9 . TGTGCCAGCAGCCCTCGAGCAGGTTCCTACGAGCAGTACTTC CASSPRAGSYEQYF
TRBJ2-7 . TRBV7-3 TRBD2 TGTGCCAGCAGCCCGACTAGCGGGGGTCCCTACGAGCAGTACTTC CASSPTSGGPYEQYF
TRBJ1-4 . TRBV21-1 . TGTGCCAGCAGCAAGCGGGACAGAGATAATGAAAAACTGTTTTTT CASSKRDRDNEKLFF
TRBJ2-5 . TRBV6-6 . TGTGCCAGCAGTTACGGGGGACTTCAAGAGACCCAGTACTTC CASSYGGLQETQYF
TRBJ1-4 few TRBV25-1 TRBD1 TGTGCCAGCAGTGACCCCGGGACAGGGAGCGCACTGTTTTTT CASSDPGTGSALFF
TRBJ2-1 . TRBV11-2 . TGTGCCAGCAGCTTAGAGCCGGGGACCTACAATGAGCAGTTCTTC CASSLEPGTYNEQFF
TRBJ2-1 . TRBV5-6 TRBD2 TGTGCCAGCAGCCCGGTAGGGACTAGCGGTAACAATGAGCAGTTCTTC CASSPVGTSGNNEQFF
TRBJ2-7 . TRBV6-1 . TGTGCCAGCACCTTCGAGAGAGGGCGCATCTACGAGCAGTACTTC CASTFERGRIYEQYF
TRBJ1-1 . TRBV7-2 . TGTGCCAGCAGCTTGGGCAGAAAAGCTTTCTTT CASSLGRKAFF
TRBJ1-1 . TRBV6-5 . TGTGCCAGCCAGCGGAGTGGAGGGACTGAAGCTTTCTTT CASQRSGGTEAFF
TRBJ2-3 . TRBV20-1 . TGCAGTGCTAGACACTCCAATACGCAGTATTTT CSARHSNTQYF
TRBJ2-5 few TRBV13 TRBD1 TGTGCCAGCAGCTCTTTGGGGGCAGGGGGCCAAGAGACCCAGTACTTC CASSSLGAGGQETQYF
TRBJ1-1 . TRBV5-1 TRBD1 TGCGCCAGCAGCTGGGACAGGAACACTGAAGCTTTCTTT CASSWDRNTEAFF
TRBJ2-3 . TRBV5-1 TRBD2 TGCGCCAGCAGGCGAGCCGGGACTACCACAGATACGCAGTATTTT CASRRAGTTTDTQYF
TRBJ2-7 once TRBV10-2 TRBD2 TGCGCCAGCAGTATAGCGGGAGTAACCTACGAGCAGTACTTC CASSIAGVTYEQYF
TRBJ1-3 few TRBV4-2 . TGTGCCAGCAGCCAAGATACGCCCCAGGCCTCGAGCTCTGGAAACACCATATATTTT CASSQDTPQASSSGNTIYF
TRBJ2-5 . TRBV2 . TGTGCCAGCAGTGAACATCTAGCGACTGGCGAGACCCAGTACTTC CASSEHLATGETQYF
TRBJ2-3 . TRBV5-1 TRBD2 TGCGCCAGCAGCTTGGTAGCGGGACAACTGAGCACAGATACGCAGTATTTT CASSLVAGQLSTDTQYF
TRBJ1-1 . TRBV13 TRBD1 TGTGCCAGCAGCCCCGGGACAGCGGACACTGAAGCTTTCTTT CASSPGTADTEAFF
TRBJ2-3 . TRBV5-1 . TGCGCCAGCAGCTTCGGCGGGCCTGATACGCAGTATTTT CASSFGGPDTQYF
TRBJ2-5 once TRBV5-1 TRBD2 TGCGCCAGCAGCTTTAGGCAAGCGGGAGGCTTCACCAAGGAGACCCAGTACTTC CASSFRQAGGFTKETQYF
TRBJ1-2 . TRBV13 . TGTGCCAGCAGCTTAGGGGGGGGGTATGGCTACACCTTC CASSLGGGYGYTF
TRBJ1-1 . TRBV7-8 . TGTGCCAGCAGCTTAGCGAGGCGGGTGGGGGGCACTGAAGCTTTCTTT CASSLARRVGGTEAFF